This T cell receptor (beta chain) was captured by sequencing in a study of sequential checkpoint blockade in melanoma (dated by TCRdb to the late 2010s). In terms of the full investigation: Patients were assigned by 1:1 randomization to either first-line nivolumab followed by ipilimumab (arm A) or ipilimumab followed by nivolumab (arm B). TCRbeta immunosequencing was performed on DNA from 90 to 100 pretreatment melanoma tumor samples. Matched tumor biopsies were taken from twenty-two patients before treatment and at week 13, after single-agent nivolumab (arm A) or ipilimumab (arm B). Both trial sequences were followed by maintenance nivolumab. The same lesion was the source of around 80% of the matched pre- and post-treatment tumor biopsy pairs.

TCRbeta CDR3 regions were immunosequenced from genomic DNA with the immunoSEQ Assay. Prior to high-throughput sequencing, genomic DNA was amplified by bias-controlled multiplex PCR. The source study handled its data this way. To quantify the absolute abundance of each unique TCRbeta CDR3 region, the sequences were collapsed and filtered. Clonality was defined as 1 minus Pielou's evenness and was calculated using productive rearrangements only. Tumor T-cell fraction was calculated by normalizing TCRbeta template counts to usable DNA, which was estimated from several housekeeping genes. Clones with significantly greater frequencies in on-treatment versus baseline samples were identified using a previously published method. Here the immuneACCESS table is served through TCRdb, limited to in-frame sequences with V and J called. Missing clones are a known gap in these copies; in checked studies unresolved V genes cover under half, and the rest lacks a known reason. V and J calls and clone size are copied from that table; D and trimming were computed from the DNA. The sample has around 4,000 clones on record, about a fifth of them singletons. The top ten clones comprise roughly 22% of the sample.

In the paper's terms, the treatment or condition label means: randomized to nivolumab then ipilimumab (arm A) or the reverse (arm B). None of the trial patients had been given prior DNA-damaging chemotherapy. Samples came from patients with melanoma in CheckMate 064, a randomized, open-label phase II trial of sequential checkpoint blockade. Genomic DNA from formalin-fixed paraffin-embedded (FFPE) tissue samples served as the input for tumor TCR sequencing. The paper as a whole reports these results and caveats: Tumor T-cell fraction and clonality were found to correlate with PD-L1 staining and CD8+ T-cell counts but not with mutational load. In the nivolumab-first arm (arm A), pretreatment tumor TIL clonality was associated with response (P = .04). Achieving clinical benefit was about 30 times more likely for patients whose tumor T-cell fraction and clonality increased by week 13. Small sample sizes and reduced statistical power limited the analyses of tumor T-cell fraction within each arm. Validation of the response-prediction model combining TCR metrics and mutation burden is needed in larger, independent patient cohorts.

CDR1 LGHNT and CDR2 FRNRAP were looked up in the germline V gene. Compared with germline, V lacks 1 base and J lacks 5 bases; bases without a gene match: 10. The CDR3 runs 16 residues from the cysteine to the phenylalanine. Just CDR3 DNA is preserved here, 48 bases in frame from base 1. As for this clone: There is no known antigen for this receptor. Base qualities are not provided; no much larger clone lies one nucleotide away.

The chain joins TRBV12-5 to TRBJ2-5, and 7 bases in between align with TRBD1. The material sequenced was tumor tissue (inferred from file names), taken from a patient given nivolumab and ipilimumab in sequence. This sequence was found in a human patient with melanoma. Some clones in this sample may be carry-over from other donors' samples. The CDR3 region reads CASGLAAGGRTETQYF. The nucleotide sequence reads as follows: TGTGCTAGTGGTTTGGCCGCAGGGGGAAGGACGGAGACCCAGTACTTC.